This TCR beta chain was recorded in a study of blood T cell repertoires in COVID-19 (dated by TCRdb to about 2020). Notes on the research overall: Collaborator samples came from the United States, Italy and Spain and covered acute and convalescent phases of COVID-19. The material from the prospective study consisted of cDNA or gDNA derived from T cells, B-cell-depleted T cells, or PBMCs. Deeply sampled blood TCRbeta repertoires from subjects exposed to, actively infected with, or recovered from COVID-19 were included in the dataset. A freely available public database, intended as a resource for researchers studying the immune response to SARS-CoV-2, is where the repertoires were released. The samples were drawn from the first 160 participants of the ongoing ImmuneRACE study and from some 1,300 subjects provided by 6 global collaborators. A de-identified subject ID, COVID-19 status, age in years and sex were almost always included in the sample metadata. HLA class I and class II types, where available, came from metadata supplied by the sample provider rather than from assay-based typing.

Turning to this clone: Its antigen remains undetermined. No qualities accompany the bases; no much larger clone lies one base away.

TCRbeta CDR3 regions were amplified from genomic DNA by means of the immunoSEQ Assay, a bias-controlled multiplex PCR. The published analysis was carried out like this. The number of nucleated cells in each sample was estimated by amplification of reference gene primers within the assay. Sequence reads were collapsed and filtered to measure the absolute abundance of every unique TCRbeta CDR3 rearrangement. For each sample, productive Simpson clonality was calculated by taking the square root of Simpson's diversity index across productive rearrangements. The immuneACCESS repertoire file appears here via TCRdb, limited to in-frame rearrangements. These files lack a portion of the clones; in checked studies, under half of the deficit traces to unresolved V genes, and the cause of the others is not known. That table gives V, J and clone size, and the DNA gave D and trimming. This sample gives approximately 50,000 clones in total; 70% to 90% of them show up just once. The top ten clonotypes cover about 30% of the sample.

One collaborating source in Seattle enrolled patients during active infection and followed them longitudinally through the course of disease. Collaborating institutions collected whole blood in K2EDTA tubes following their own protocols. For TCRbeta analysis, collaborators shipped samples as frozen whole blood, isolated PBMCs, or DNA extracted from either of those sample types. V is reduced by 10 bases and J by 3 bases, leaving a spacing of 13 bases between them. The CDR3 measures 13 amino acids from cysteine to phenylalanine. The retained sequence is limited to the CDR3, 39 bases, with the frame set at the first base. The germline V gene encodes CDR1 MNHEY and CDR2 SVGAGI. Overall study results and their limits: The amount of clinical and demographic metadata varied by source and participant and was provided uncurated.

The origin of this receptor is a man aged 60 to 69 with COVID-19, enrolled during active disease. The receptor chain draws on TRBV6-5 and TRBJ1-3, with TRBD1 tentatively as D gene (6 bases match). Source material: peripheral blood. The CDR3 amino acid sequence is: CATLGDNGNTIYF. The DNA reads as follows: TGTGCCACCCTTGGGGACAATGGAAACACCATATATTTT.